The source of this T cell receptor beta chain is a study of cytomegalovirus exposure and HLA in healthy donors. Of note for this clone: Its antigen is still unknown.

Trimming removed 4 bases at V and 3 bases at J, with 12 bases between. CDR3 length equals 14 residues. CDR1 and CDR2 (germline): SEHNR, FQNEAQ (reference sequence). Primers included in the PCR were 60 Vbeta and 13 Jbeta primers. The method was immunoSEQ multiplex PCR; TCRdb's version includes in-frame clones alone and lacks a portion of them. The sample totals tens of thousands of clones. Study-wide results and caveats: Among TCR beta chains, those listed as cytomegalovirus-associated numbered around 160.

The rearrangement links TRBV7-9 to TRBJ1-1; TRBD1 might be the D (6 bases). Sequenced sample: PBMCs. The clonotype originates from an older woman in good health and CMV-seropositive. The CDR3 DNA is TGTGCCAGCAGCTGGGTACAGGGCCACACTGAAGCTTTCTTT. The encoded protein is CASSWVQGHTEAFF. Drawing the rest from reference TRBV7-9 and TRBJ1-1, the complete variable domain is DTGVSQNPRHKITKRGQNVTFRCDPISEHNRLYWYRQTLGQGPEFLTYFQNEAQLEKSRLLSDRFSAERPKGSFSTLEIQRTEQGDSAMYLCASSWVQGHTEAFFGQGTRLTVV.